This entry lists 10 T cell receptor beta chains sequenced from one sample in a study of STAT3 mutations in large granular lymphocyte leukemia (dated by TCRdb to the late 2010s). Broader findings and caveats from the paper: At least one immunodominant TCRbeta clonotype was identified in every T-LGLL patient, and multiple immunodominant subclonotypes were identified in about half of the T-LGLL patients.

The method behind the library was the immunoSEQ multiplex PCR assay. TCRdb's version of the immuneACCESS table is confined to in-frame rearrangements and falls short of the full clone set. An unresolved V gene accounts for under half of the shortfall where checked; the remainder is of unknown origin. Here the sample has about 6,200 clones; 57% occur a single time. Of the sample, about 80% falls within the top ten clones. These receptors' antigens are unknown. The material sequenced was peripheral blood mononuclear cells. The receptor set was obtained from a boy aged 5-17 years with T-cell large granular lymphocyte leukemia. Some clones in this sample may be carry-over from other donors' samples. The age is the age at diagnosis.

The J gene is TRBJ1-2, the V gene TRBV30, with D hard to call. V was pared by 5 bases and J by 4 bases, with 11 bases between. From germline, CDR1 is GTSNPN and CDR2 SVGIG (reference sequence). This CDR3 has 12 amino acids. The CDR3 sequence is CAWGRRVYGYTF. DNA of the CDR3: TGTGCCTGGGGACGGCGGGTCTATGGCTACACCTTC. The variable domain in full, with the rest retrieved from reference TRBV30 and TRBJ1-2, is SQTIHQWPATLVQPVGSPLSLECTVEGTSNPNLYWYRQAAGRGLQLLFYSVGIGQISSEVPQNLSASRPQDRQFILSSKKLLLSDSGFYLCAWGRRVYGYTFGSGTRLTVV.

The chain couples TRBV7-9 to TRBJ1-3, with unresolved D. The V end lost 1 base, the J end lost 4 bases, and 14 bases lay between the germline ends. This CDR3 comprises 16 residues. Germline CDR1 and CDR2: SEHNR and FQNEAQ (reference sequence). The CDR3 DNA reads TGTGCCAGCAGCTTAGGCAGTTTCGAGAGGGGAAACACCATATATTTT. Protein product: CASSLGSFERGNTIYF. Together with reference TRBV7-9 and TRBJ1-3, the CDR3 gives the full variable domain: DTGVSQNPRHKITKRGQNVTFRCDPISEHNRLYWYRQTLGQGPEFLTYFQNEAQLEKSRLLSDRFSAERPKGSFSTLEIQRTEQGDSAMYLCASSLGSFERGNTIYFGEGSWLTVV.

About this clone: One junction end does not reproduce the germline sequence, and a read error may be involved. This sequence joins TRBV7-7 and TRBJ2-1, with D possibly TRBD2 on 6 matching bases. The CDR3 spans 15 residues. The V gene's germline CDR1 is SSHAT and CDR2 FNYEAQ (reference sequence). CDR3 sequence: CASSHLGGSYNEQFF. The CDR3 bases are TGTGCTAGCAGCCACCTCGGGGGTTCCTACAATGAGCAGTTCTTC.

V and J are TRBV18 and TRBJ1-2; 8 nucleotides match TRBD1. The ends lost 5 bases at V and 2 bases at J; junction bases unmatched: 7. Germline-derived CDR1 and CDR2 are KGHSH and LQKENI. The CDR3 is made up of 15 amino acids. CDR3 coding DNA: TGTGCCAGCTCAAGTCTCTCAGGGGGCAACTATGGCTACACCTTC. Its translation: CASSSLSGGNYGYTF.

This clone was recorded a few times. This chain connects TRBV10-2 to TRBJ2-5; TRBD1 might be the D (5 bases). Trimming pared 0 bases from V and 5 bases from J, leaving 19 bases between. The CDR3 totals 17 residues. Germline lookup yields CDR1 WSHSY and CDR2 SAAADI. DNA of the CDR3: TGCGCCAGCAGTGAGTCTCCCTTCAGGGCCCCCAGGGAGACCCAGTACTTC. It encodes CASSESPFRAPRETQYF.

The sample holds a few counts of this clone. The chain recombines TRBV7-8 with TRBJ2-7; D is uncertain. This CDR3 contains 18 residues. Germline V lookup: CDR1 SGHVS, CDR2 FQNEAQ. The V gene lost 5 bases and the J gene lost 0 bases, with 23 bases spanning the gap. The CDR3, as DNA: TGTGCCAGCAGCCCGCTCCCCTACGCAGGCTCGAGCTCCTACGAGCAGTACTTC. This encodes CASSPLPYAGSSSYEQYF. Using reference TRBV7-8 and TRBJ2-7 for the parts outside the CDR3, the full variable domain is GAGVSQSPRYKVAKRGQDVALRCDPISGHVSLFWYQQALGQGPEFLTYFQNEAQLDKSGLPSDRFFAERPEGSVSTLKIQRTQQEDSAVYLCASSPLPYAGSSSYEQYFGPGTRLTVT.

The V call is TRBV18, the J call TRBJ2-5, with 9 positions matching TRBD1. Germline CDR1 is KGHSH and CDR2 is LQKENI. This CDR3 contains 15 residues. V gave up 4 bases and J gave up 4 bases; unmatched junction bases: 7. CDR3 amino acids: CASSRGQGRAETQYF. The CDR3 DNA reads as TGTGCCAGCTCACGGGGACAGGGAAGGGCAGAGACCCAGTACTTC.

The chain joins TRBV30 to TRBJ1-2, with 9 positions matching TRBD1. Germline V gene data show CDR1 as GTSNPN and CDR2 as SVGIG (reference sequence). Losses at the gene ends were 0 bases for V and 7 bases for J; bases not matched to a gene: 6. The CDR3 is 14 residues long. The CDR3: CAWSVLRTGAGYTF. The CDR3 DNA reads TGTGCCTGGAGTGTACTCAGGACAGGGGCTGGCTACACCTTC. The full variable domain, completed using reference TRBV30 and TRBJ1-2, is SQTIHQWPATLVQPVGSPLSLECTVEGTSNPNLYWYRQAAGRGLQLLFYSVGIGQISSEVPQNLSASRPQDRQFILSSKKLLLSDSGFYLCAWSVLRTGAGYTFGSGTRLTVV.

The V and J genes are TRBV5-1 and TRBJ2-7; a weak D match, TRBD2 (6 bases). Trimming pared 1 base from V and 5 bases from J, leaving 16 bases between. CDR1 and CDR2 from the germline V gene are SGHRS and YFSETQ. CDR3 size: 15 residues. CDR3 amino acids: CASSLLREKQDEQYF. DNA for the CDR3: TGCGCCAGCAGCTTGCTACGGGAGAAACAGGACGAGCAGTACTTC.

The chain links TRBV30 to TRBJ2-1; maybe TRBD1 (8 bases). The CDR3 runs 13 residues. CDR1 and CDR2 (germline): GTSNPN, SVGIG (reference sequence). The germline V and J ends were trimmed by 2 bases and 10 bases, with 15 bases remaining between them. Here the CDR3 reads CAWSSGTGFEQFF. DNA for the CDR3: TGTGCCTGGAGTAGCGGGACAGGCTTCGAGCAGTTCTTC.